The rows below give T cell receptor beta chains drawn from one sample of a study of radiation and T cells in renal cell carcinoma. Clones were sequenced by immunoSEQ multiplex PCR, and TCRdb holds only the in-frame ones, with some missing. The table includes some 130,000 clones, roughly 77% detected once. The material sequenced was blood, taken from a patient whose treatment included radiotherapy and nephrectomy. These receptors were collected from a woman aged 55-75 years with renal cell carcinoma. Each CDR3 is given with its conserved first and last residue. The order of the fields is D gene, clone size, V gene, J gene, CDR3 DNA, CDR3 protein. The D gene is left open where the match is weak. The size field is filled for only some rows; it gives once, few, many or a size class.

d_call: .
clone_size: .
v_call: TRBV7-9
j_call: TRBJ2-5
cdr3_nt: TGTGCCAGCAGGTCCGTGTCTGAGACCCAGTACTTC
cdr3_aa: CASRSVSETQYF

d_call: .
clone_size: .
v_call: TRBV28
j_call: TRBJ2-4
cdr3_nt: TGTGCCAGCAGTCAACTAGGGTCGGCAGGTATAGCCAAAAACATTCAGTACTTC
cdr3_aa: CASSQLGSAGIAKNIQYF

d_call: .
clone_size: once
v_call: TRBV5-5
j_call: TRBJ2-3
cdr3_nt: TGTGCCAGCAGCTTCAGCACAGATACGCAGTATTTT
cdr3_aa: CASSFSTDTQYF

d_call: .
clone_size: once
v_call: TRBV10-3
j_call: TRBJ2-7
cdr3_nt: TGTGCCATCAGGGCAGGGGACGAGCAGTACTTC
cdr3_aa: CAIRAGDEQYF

d_call: TRBD1
clone_size: .
v_call: TRBV6-1
j_call: TRBJ1-2
cdr3_nt: TGTGCCAGTAAAGGACAGGGGGCGAGTGGCTACACCTTC
cdr3_aa: CASKGQGASGYTF

d_call: .
clone_size: .
v_call: TRBV19
j_call: TRBJ1-1
cdr3_nt: TGTGCCAGTAGCCTACTACCCCCAGGGGAAGGCACTGAAGCTTTCTTT
cdr3_aa: CASSLLPPGEGTEAFF

d_call: .
clone_size: .
v_call: TRBV28
j_call: TRBJ1-5
cdr3_nt: TGTGCCAGCACCCAAGGGGCGACTAGCAATCAGCCCCAGCATTTT
cdr3_aa: CASTQGATSNQPQHF

d_call: .
clone_size: .
v_call: TRBV14
j_call: TRBJ1-3
cdr3_nt: TGTGCCAGCAGATCACCTCGCCCTCGACCGCACGTCGAAAACACCATATATTTT
cdr3_aa: CASRSPRPRPHVENTIYF

d_call: TRBD1
clone_size: .
v_call: TRBV19
j_call: TRBJ1-2
cdr3_nt: TGTGCCAGTAGTAGAACCCCGGGACAGGGCTATGGCTACACCTTC
cdr3_aa: CASSRTPGQGYGYTF

d_call: .
clone_size: .
v_call: TRBV4-1
j_call: TRBJ1-3
cdr3_nt: TGCGCCAGCAGCCCGGACAGCCTCTCTGGAAACACCATATATTTT
cdr3_aa: CASSPDSLSGNTIYF

d_call: .
clone_size: .
v_call: TRBV6-6
j_call: TRBJ2-7
cdr3_nt: TGTGCCAGCAGTTACGTAGACAGTCCATACGAGCAGTACTTC
cdr3_aa: CASSYVDSPYEQYF

d_call: TRBD2
clone_size: .
v_call: TRBV4-1
j_call: TRBJ2-6
cdr3_nt: TGCGCCAGCAGCCGAAAAATGACGGGGGGCTCTGGGGCCAACGTCCTGACTTTC
cdr3_aa: CASSRKMTGGSGANVLTF

d_call: TRBD1
clone_size: few
v_call: TRBV15
j_call: TRBJ1-2
cdr3_nt: TGTGCCACCAGCAGAGAACGGGACAGGGTTGGAGGCTATGGCTACACCTTC
cdr3_aa: CATSRERDRVGGYGYTF

d_call: .
clone_size: .
v_call: TRBV19
j_call: TRBJ1-1
cdr3_nt: TGTGCCAGTAGTCCGATAAGGTCGGGGACCGCTGAAGCTTTCTTT
cdr3_aa: CASSPIRSGTAEAFF

d_call: TRBD1
clone_size: .
v_call: TRBV10-3
j_call: TRBJ1-1
cdr3_nt: TGTGCCATCAGTGGAAACAGGGGGCAGAGGGTGAACACTGAAGCTTTCTTT
cdr3_aa: CAISGNRGQRVNTEAFF

d_call: .
clone_size: .
v_call: TRBV19
j_call: TRBJ2-3
cdr3_nt: TGTGCCAGTAACACTATGGGGGCAGCGGGAGATACGCAGTATTTT
cdr3_aa: CASNTMGAAGDTQYF

d_call: TRBD1
clone_size: .
v_call: TRBV4-1
j_call: TRBJ1-2
cdr3_nt: TGCGCCAGCAGCTATACCGGGACAGGAGACGTACTAGGTGGCTACACCTTC
cdr3_aa: CASSYTGTGDVLGGYTF

d_call: .
clone_size: .
v_call: TRBV7-9
j_call: TRBJ1-1
cdr3_nt: TGTGCCAGCAGGCCTCGACCGCCCGGCGAAGCTTTCTTT
cdr3_aa: CASRPRPPGEAFF

d_call: .
clone_size: few
v_call: TRBV5-6
j_call: TRBJ1-1
cdr3_nt: TGTGCCAGCAGCTTGGGGCGGGGCACTGAAGCTTTCTTT
cdr3_aa: CASSLGRGTEAFF

d_call: .
clone_size: few
v_call: TRBV28
j_call: TRBJ1-2
cdr3_nt: TGTGCCAGCAGTCTTAACTATGGCTACACCTTC
cdr3_aa: CASSLNYGYTF

d_call: .
clone_size: .
v_call: TRBV10-3
j_call: TRBJ1-1
cdr3_nt: TGTGCCATCAGTGAGATTACAGGAAACACTGAAGCTTTCTTT
cdr3_aa: CAISEITGNTEAFF

d_call: TRBD1
clone_size: .
v_call: TRBV4-2
j_call: TRBJ2-2
cdr3_nt: TGTGCCAGCAGCCAAGATTTGGCAGGGGGAACCGGGGAGCTGTTTTTT
cdr3_aa: CASSQDLAGGTGELFF

d_call: .
clone_size: .
v_call: TRBV5-5
j_call: TRBJ1-2
cdr3_nt: TGTGCCAGCAGCTTGGTTGGTAACTATGGCTACACCTTC
cdr3_aa: CASSLVGNYGYTF

d_call: TRBD1
clone_size: few
v_call: TRBV5-1
j_call: TRBJ1-5
cdr3_nt: TGCGCCAGCAGCCCCGGGACAGGGAATCAGCCCCAGCATTTT
cdr3_aa: CASSPGTGNQPQHF

d_call: TRBD2
clone_size: .
v_call: TRBV4-3
j_call: TRBJ2-3
cdr3_nt: TGCGCCAGCAGCCAAGTAGCGGGGGAGGAAGATACGCAGTATTTT
cdr3_aa: CASSQVAGEEDTQYF

d_call: TRBD1
clone_size: .
v_call: TRBV19
j_call: TRBJ1-1
cdr3_nt: TGTGCCAGTAGTATAGGACAGGGGGCTGAAGCTTTCTTT
cdr3_aa: CASSIGQGAEAFF

d_call: .
clone_size: .
v_call: TRBV2
j_call: TRBJ2-5
cdr3_nt: TGTGCCAGCAGTGAAGGGAGGGGGGTAAAACAAGAGACCCAGTACTTC
cdr3_aa: CASSEGRGVKQETQYF

d_call: .
clone_size: .
v_call: TRBV28
j_call: TRBJ1-4
cdr3_nt: TGTGCCAGCAGTTTACGGCCCTTGTTGACAGTTAATGAAAAACTGTTTTTT
cdr3_aa: CASSLRPLLTVNEKLFF

d_call: .
clone_size: once
v_call: TRBV4-2
j_call: TRBJ1-6
cdr3_nt: TGTGCCAGCAGCCAAGGAACAGGCGGATATAATTCACCCCTCCACTTT
cdr3_aa: CASSQGTGGYNSPLHF

d_call: .
clone_size: once
v_call: TRBV7-9
j_call: TRBJ2-7
cdr3_nt: TGTGCCAGCAGCTTATGGGGACCGAACTACGAGCAGTACTTC
cdr3_aa: CASSLWGPNYEQYF

d_call: TRBD1
clone_size: few
v_call: TRBV7-9
j_call: TRBJ1-2
cdr3_nt: TGTGCCAGCAGCTGGACAGGGTCGGATGGCTACACCTTC
cdr3_aa: CASSWTGSDGYTF

d_call: .
clone_size: .
v_call: TRBV7-9
j_call: TRBJ2-7
cdr3_nt: TGTGCCAGCAGCTTAGGGACAGACTTCCCTACGTACGAGCAGTACTTC
cdr3_aa: CASSLGTDFPTYEQYF

d_call: TRBD1
clone_size: .
v_call: TRBV28
j_call: TRBJ2-7
cdr3_nt: TGTGCCAGCAGTTTAGGGGGCCCTCCGACAGGGGGCGAGCAGTACTTC
cdr3_aa: CASSLGGPPTGGEQYF

d_call: TRBD2
clone_size: .
v_call: TRBV30
j_call: TRBJ2-3
cdr3_nt: TGTGCCTGGAGTGCGCTGATAGCGGGACTTAGCACAGATACGCAGTATTTT
cdr3_aa: CAWSALIAGLSTDTQYF

d_call: TRBD1
clone_size: .
v_call: TRBV5-6
j_call: TRBJ2-5
cdr3_nt: TGTGCCAGCAGCTTGTTAAGGGGGCTGGAGACCCAGTACTTC
cdr3_aa: CASSLLRGLETQYF

d_call: TRBD1
clone_size: .
v_call: TRBV6-5
j_call: TRBJ1-4
cdr3_nt: TGTGCCAGCAGTTACCCAGGGGGTAATGAAAAACTGTTTTTT
cdr3_aa: CASSYPGGNEKLFF

d_call: .
clone_size: .
v_call: TRBV5-4
j_call: TRBJ2-7
cdr3_nt: TGTGCCAGCAGCTCTTTAGACCCCCAGGGGGAGCAGTACTTC
cdr3_aa: CASSSLDPQGEQYF

d_call: .
clone_size: .
v_call: TRBV4-3
j_call: TRBJ2-3
cdr3_nt: TGCGCCAGCAGCCAAGACGCGGGGATGACAAGTTTAGGAACAGATACGCAGTATTTT
cdr3_aa: CASSQDAGMTSLGTDTQYF

d_call: .
clone_size: .
v_call: TRBV7-3
j_call: TRBJ2-1
cdr3_nt: TGTGCCAGCGCGCTTGGGGGCGGTGAGCAGTTCTTC
cdr3_aa: CASALGGGEQFF

d_call: TRBD1
clone_size: once
v_call: TRBV7-8
j_call: TRBJ2-6
cdr3_nt: TGTGCCAGCAGCTCCGACAGGGCTGGGGCCAACGTCCTGACTTTC
cdr3_aa: CASSSDRAGANVLTF

d_call: .
clone_size: once
v_call: TRBV5-1
j_call: TRBJ2-7
cdr3_nt: TGCGCCAGCAGCTTGGCCGGCGGGGACTACGAGCAGTACTTC
cdr3_aa: CASSLAGGDYEQYF

d_call: .
clone_size: .
v_call: TRBV14
j_call: TRBJ1-1
cdr3_nt: TGTGCCAGCAGTTTGTTGCGACGTAACACTGAAGCTTTCTTT
cdr3_aa: CASSLLRRNTEAFF

d_call: .
clone_size: .
v_call: TRBV2
j_call: TRBJ2-3
cdr3_nt: TGTGCCAGCGGGTCACTAGCAGATACGCAGTATTTT
cdr3_aa: CASGSLADTQYF

d_call: TRBD1
clone_size: .
v_call: TRBV5-1
j_call: TRBJ1-5
cdr3_nt: TGCGCCAGCAGGGCCGGGACAGTTAGCAATCAGCCCCAGCATTTT
cdr3_aa: CASRAGTVSNQPQHF

d_call: .
clone_size: few
v_call: TRBV19
j_call: TRBJ1-5
cdr3_nt: TGTGCCACCGGGCGGGGGGCTAGAGTTCAGCCCCAGCATTTT
cdr3_aa: CATGRGARVQPQHF

d_call: TRBD2
clone_size: once
v_call: TRBV27
j_call: TRBJ2-1
cdr3_nt: TGTGCCAGCAGTTCGGGACTAGGGTACAATGAGCAGTTCTTC
cdr3_aa: CASSSGLGYNEQFF

d_call: .
clone_size: .
v_call: TRBV7-3
j_call: TRBJ2-5
cdr3_nt: TGTGCCAGCAGCTTTCAGGGAGAGACCCAGTACTTC
cdr3_aa: CASSFQGETQYF

d_call: TRBD1
clone_size: .
v_call: TRBV6-5
j_call: TRBJ1-2
cdr3_nt: TGTGCCAGCAGTTACTCGGGGGACAGGGTTGGAGGCTACACCTTC
cdr3_aa: CASSYSGDRVGGYTF

d_call: .
clone_size: .
v_call: TRBV9
j_call: TRBJ2-3
cdr3_nt: TGTGCCAGCAGCGTAGGGGCAGATACGCAGTATTTT
cdr3_aa: CASSVGADTQYF

d_call: .
clone_size: .
v_call: TRBV11-2
j_call: TRBJ2-3
cdr3_nt: TGTGCCAGCAGCTTACCAGGGACAGATACGCAGTATTTT
cdr3_aa: CASSLPGTDTQYF

d_call: .
clone_size: few
v_call: TRBV11-2
j_call: TRBJ1-2
cdr3_nt: TGTGCCAGCGGCGACAGGTTTGGCTACACCTTC
cdr3_aa: CASGDRFGYTF

d_call: TRBD2
clone_size: .
v_call: TRBV4-3
j_call: TRBJ2-1
cdr3_nt: TGCGCCAGCAGCCAAGATCGGGGACTAGCGGGAGGGATCATATACAATGAGCAGTTCTTC
cdr3_aa: CASSQDRGLAGGIIYNEQFF

d_call: .
clone_size: .
v_call: TRBV7-9
j_call: TRBJ1-1
cdr3_nt: TGTGCCAGCAGCCCAGGGTCTGAAGCTTTCTTT
cdr3_aa: CASSPGSEAFF

d_call: TRBD1
clone_size: .
v_call: TRBV30
j_call: TRBJ2-7
cdr3_nt: TGTGCCTGGAGGCCGGGACAGGGGTACGAGCAGTACTTC
cdr3_aa: CAWRPGQGYEQYF

d_call: .
clone_size: few
v_call: TRBV6-6
j_call: TRBJ1-1
cdr3_nt: TGTGCCAGCAGTTACCCTCGGGGCACTGAAGCTTTCTTT
cdr3_aa: CASSYPRGTEAFF

d_call: .
clone_size: .
v_call: TRBV7-2
j_call: TRBJ1-4
cdr3_nt: TGTGCCAGCAGCTTAGCAACGCAGGTCAGGGAAAAACTGTTTTTT
cdr3_aa: CASSLATQVREKLFF

d_call: TRBD1
clone_size: .
v_call: TRBV5-1
j_call: TRBJ1-2
cdr3_nt: TGCGCCAGCAGCTTGGGAGGGACAGGTACCTATGGCTACACCTTC
cdr3_aa: CASSLGGTGTYGYTF

d_call: .
clone_size: .
v_call: TRBV7-8
j_call: TRBJ1-1
cdr3_nt: TGTGCCAGCAGCTCCGGACAGATAAACACTGAAGCTTTCTTT
cdr3_aa: CASSSGQINTEAFF

d_call: .
clone_size: .
v_call: TRBV11-2
j_call: TRBJ2-3
cdr3_nt: TGTGCCAGCAGCTTAGATGAGCGATTGGGCACAGATACGCAGTATTTT
cdr3_aa: CASSLDERLGTDTQYF